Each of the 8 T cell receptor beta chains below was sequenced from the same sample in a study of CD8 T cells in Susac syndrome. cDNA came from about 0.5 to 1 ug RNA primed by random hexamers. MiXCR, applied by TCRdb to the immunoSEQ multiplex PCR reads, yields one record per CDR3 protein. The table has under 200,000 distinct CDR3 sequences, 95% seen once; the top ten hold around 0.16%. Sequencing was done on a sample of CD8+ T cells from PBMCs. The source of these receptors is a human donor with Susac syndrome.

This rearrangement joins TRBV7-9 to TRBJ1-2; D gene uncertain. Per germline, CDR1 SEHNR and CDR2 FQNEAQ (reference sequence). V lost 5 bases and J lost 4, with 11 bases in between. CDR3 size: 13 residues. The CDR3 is CASSPPSGYGYTF. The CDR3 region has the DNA TGTGCCAGCAGCCCCCCCAGCGGCTATGGCTACACCTTC.

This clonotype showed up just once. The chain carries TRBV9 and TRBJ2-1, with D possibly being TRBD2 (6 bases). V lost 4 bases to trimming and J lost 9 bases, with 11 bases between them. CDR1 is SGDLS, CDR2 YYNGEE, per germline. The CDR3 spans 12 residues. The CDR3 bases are TGTGCCAGCAGCACTATGGGGGGTGAGCAGTTCTTC. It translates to CASSTMGGEQFF.

CDR3 nucleotides: TGTGCTAGTGATCCCCCTGATCAGCCCCAGCATTTT. Protein: CASDPPDQPQHF. The chain joins TRBV12-5 to TRBJ1-5; D remains ambiguous. V shed 7 bases and J shed 5 bases, with 9 bases lying between them. Germline assignment: CDR1 LGHNT and CDR2 FRNRAP. CDR3 size: 12 residues. The variable domain in full, completed from reference TRBV12-5 and TRBJ1-5, reads DARVTQTPRHKVTEMGQEVTMRCQPILGHNTVFWYRQTMMQGLELLAYFRNRAPLDDSGMPKDRFSAEMPDATLATLKIQPSEPRDSAVYFCASDPPDQPQHFGDGTRLSIL.

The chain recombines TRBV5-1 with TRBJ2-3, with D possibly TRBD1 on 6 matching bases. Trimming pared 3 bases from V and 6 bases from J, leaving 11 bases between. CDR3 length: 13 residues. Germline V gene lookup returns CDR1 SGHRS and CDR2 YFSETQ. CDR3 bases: TGCGCCAGCAGCTCGGACAGCCCGGATACGCAGTATTTT. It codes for CASSSDSPDTQYF.

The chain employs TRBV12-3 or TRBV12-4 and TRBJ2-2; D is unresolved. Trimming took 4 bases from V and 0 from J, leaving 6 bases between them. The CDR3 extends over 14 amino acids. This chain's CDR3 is CASSSLANTGELFF. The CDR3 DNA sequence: TGTGCCAGCAGTTCCCTAGCGAACACCGGGGAGCTGTTTTTT.

The CDR3 DNA reads TGTGCCAGCAGCTTAATAAGCGGGGAAACAGATACGCAGTATTTT. Translation: CASSLISGETDTQYF. This chain joins TRBV7-9 and TRBJ2-3, with 7 bases that match TRBD2. The V gene end was trimmed by 2 bases and the J gene end by 3 bases; junction bases not matched to a gene: 5. The CDR3 length is 15 residues. From germline, CDR1 is SEHNR and CDR2 FQNEAQ (reference sequence).

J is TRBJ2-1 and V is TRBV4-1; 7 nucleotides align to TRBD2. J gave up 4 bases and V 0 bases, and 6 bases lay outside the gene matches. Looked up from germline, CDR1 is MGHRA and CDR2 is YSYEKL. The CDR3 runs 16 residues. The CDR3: CASSQEKGSGYNEQFF. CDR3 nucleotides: TGCGCCAGCAGCCAAGAAAAGGGTAGCGGGTACAATGAGCAGTTCTTC.

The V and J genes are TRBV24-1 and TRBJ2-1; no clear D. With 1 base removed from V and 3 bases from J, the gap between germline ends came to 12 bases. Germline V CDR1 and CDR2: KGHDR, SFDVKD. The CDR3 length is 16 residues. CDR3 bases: TGTGCCACCAGTGATTTTCAAAGAAAGCACTACAATGAGCAGTTCTTC. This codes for CATSDFQRKHYNEQFF.